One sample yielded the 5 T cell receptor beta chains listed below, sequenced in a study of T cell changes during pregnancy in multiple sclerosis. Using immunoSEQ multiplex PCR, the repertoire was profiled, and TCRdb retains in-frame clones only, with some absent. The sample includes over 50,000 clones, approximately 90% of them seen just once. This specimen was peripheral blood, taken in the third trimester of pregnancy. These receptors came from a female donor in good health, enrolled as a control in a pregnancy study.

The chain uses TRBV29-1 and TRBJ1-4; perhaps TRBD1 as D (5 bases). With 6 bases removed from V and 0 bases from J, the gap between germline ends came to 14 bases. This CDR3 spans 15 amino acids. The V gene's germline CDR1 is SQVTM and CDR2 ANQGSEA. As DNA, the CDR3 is TGCAGCGTCCGGGGTGGAGGGGCAACTAATGAAAAACTGTTTTTT. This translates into CSVRGGGATNEKLFF.

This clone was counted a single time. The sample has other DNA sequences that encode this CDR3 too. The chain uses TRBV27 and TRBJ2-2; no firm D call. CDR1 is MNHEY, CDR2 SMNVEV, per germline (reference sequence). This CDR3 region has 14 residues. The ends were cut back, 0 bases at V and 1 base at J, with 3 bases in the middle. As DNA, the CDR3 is TGTGCCAGCAGTTTATCCGGGAACACCGGGGAGCTGTTTTTT. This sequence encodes CASSLSGNTGELFF.

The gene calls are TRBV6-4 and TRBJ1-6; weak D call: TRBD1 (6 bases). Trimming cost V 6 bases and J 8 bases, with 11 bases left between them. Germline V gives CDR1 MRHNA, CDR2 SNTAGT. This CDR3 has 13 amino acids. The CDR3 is CASSRGVDSPLHF. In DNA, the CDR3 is TGTGCCAGCAGCAGGGGTGTAGATTCACCCCTCCACTTT.

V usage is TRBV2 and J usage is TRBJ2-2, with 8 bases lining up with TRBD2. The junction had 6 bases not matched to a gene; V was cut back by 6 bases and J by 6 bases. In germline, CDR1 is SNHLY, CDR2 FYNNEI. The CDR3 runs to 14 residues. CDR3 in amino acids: CASRMGTSPGELFF. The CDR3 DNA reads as TGTGCCAGCAGAATGGGGACTAGTCCCGGGGAGCTGTTTTTT.

In nucleotides, the CDR3 is TGTGCCAGCAGCCACGGGACTTCCTACGAGCAGTACTTC. It translates to CASSHGTSYEQYF. The gene calls are TRBV7-6 and TRBJ2-7; perhaps TRBD2 as D (6 bases). This CDR3 spans 13 amino acids. The germline V gene has CDR1 SGHVS and CDR2 FNYEAQ. V lost 5 bases to trimming and J lost 1 base, with 9 bases between them.